The rows below give T cell receptor beta chains drawn from one sample of a study of blood T cell repertoires in COVID-19. Clones were sequenced by immunoSEQ multiplex PCR, and TCRdb holds only the in-frame ones, with some missing. The data contain approximately 290,000 clones, over 85% of them singletons. Sequenced: peripheral blood. The receptors come from a woman between 25 and 40 years old with COVID-19, enrolled during active disease. The CDR3 runs from the conserved cysteine through the conserved F or W. Fields, in order: CDR3 protein, CDR3 DNA, D gene, V gene, clone size, J gene. A D gene is named only where the DNA matches it firmly. Rows may omit the clone size; those that give it use once, few, many or a size class.

CASSFLAGGPLDTQYF TGTGCCAGCAGCTTCCTAGCGGGGGGGCCCCTAGATACGCAGTATTTT TRBD2 TRBV5-4 - TRBJ2-3
CASSFSGGGTDTQYF TGCGCCAGCAGCTTTTCAGGGGGTGGCACAGATACGCAGTATTTT TRBD1 TRBV5-1 - TRBJ2-3
CASSLERWAETQYF TGTGCCAGCAGCTTAGAGCGGTGGGCGGAGACCCAGTACTTC - TRBV7-2 - TRBJ2-5
CASSVRGGNTEAFF TGTGCCAGCAGCGTACGGGGTGGGAACACTGAAGCTTTCTTT - TRBV9 - TRBJ1-1
CSVGGLRLSGYTF TGCAGCGTTGGGGGACTACGGCTTTCGGGCTACACCTTC - TRBV29-1 - TRBJ1-2
CASSLSHRWNEKLFF TGTGCCAGCAGCTTGTCCCACAGGTGGAATGAAAAACTGTTTTTT - TRBV7-2 - TRBJ1-4
CASSAPLASVKNIQYF TGTGCCAGTAGCGCCCCTCTAGCGTCGGTCAAAAACATTCAGTACTTC - TRBV19 once TRBJ2-4
CASSPGTGGYTF TGTGCCAGCAGCCCGGGGACAGGTGGCTACACCTTC TRBD1 TRBV9 - TRBJ1-2
CASSPEADLPQHF TGTGCCAGCTCACCTGAGGCCGATCTGCCCCAGCATTTT - TRBV18 - TRBJ1-5
CSVGGGTSPNYGYTF TGCAGCGTTGGAGGAGGCACATCTCCTAACTATGGCTACACCTTC - TRBV29-1 - TRBJ1-2
CASGETVKAQPQHF TGTGCCAGCGGAGAGACAGTTAAGGCTCAGCCCCAGCATTTT - TRBV6-5 - TRBJ1-5
CASSLWTSGLLAKNIQYF TGTGCCAGCAGCCTATGGACTAGCGGCCTATTAGCCAAAAACATTCAGTACTTC TRBD2 TRBV5-6 - TRBJ2-4
CASSQGSLSNEQFF TGTGCCAGCAGCCAGGGCTCTCTCTCCAATGAGCAGTTCTTC - TRBV5-4 - TRBJ2-1
CASGLAGGPGETQYF TGTGCCAGCGGTTTAGCGGGGGGGCCGGGAGAGACCCAGTACTTC TRBD2 TRBV7-6 - TRBJ2-5
CASSQVGGAGSYEQYF TGTGCCAGCAGCCAAGTCGGGGGTGCGGGGTCCTACGAGCAGTACTTC - TRBV4-2 - TRBJ2-7
CASSEAWAHTEAFF TGTGCCAGCAGCGAAGCTTGGGCGCACACTGAAGCTTTCTTT - TRBV5-6 - TRBJ1-1
CASMGSLGNTIYF TGTGCCAGCATGGGCAGCTTAGGAAACACCATATATTTT - TRBV2 - TRBJ1-3
CASSRGGSYEQYF TGTGCCAGCAGTCGGGGTGGCTCCTACGAGCAGTACTTC - TRBV27 - TRBJ2-7
CASSQWTVNGYTF TGTGCCAGCAGCCAATGGACAGTTAATGGCTACACCTTC - TRBV3-1/TRBV3-2 - TRBJ1-2
CASSLDPLSSGITDTQYF TGTGCCAGCAGCTTAGACCCCCTGTCTAGCGGGATCACAGATACGCAGTATTTT TRBD2 TRBV7-8 - TRBJ2-3
CASSLAGGYNEQFF TGTGCCAGCAGCTTAGCGGGGGGGTACAATGAGCAGTTCTTC TRBD2 TRBV7-6 - TRBJ2-1
CASSEQATGYEQYF TGCGCCAGCAGCGAACAAGCTACGGGCTACGAGCAGTACTTC - TRBV5-1 - TRBJ2-7
CASSLTVATNEKLFF TGTGCCAGCAGCCTGACAGTTGCAACTAATGAAAAACTGTTTTTT - TRBV11-2 - TRBJ1-4
CASSLRTAEQYF TGCGCCAGCAGCTTGCGGACAGCCGAGCAGTACTTC - TRBV5-1 - TRBJ2-7
CASSPLGAEAFF TGTGCCAGCTCACCACTGGGCGCTGAAGCTTTCTTT - TRBV18 - TRBJ1-1
CATSDHRDRGTDTQYF TGTGCCACCAGTGATCACCGGGACAGGGGCACAGATACGCAGTATTTT TRBD1 TRBV24-1 - TRBJ2-3